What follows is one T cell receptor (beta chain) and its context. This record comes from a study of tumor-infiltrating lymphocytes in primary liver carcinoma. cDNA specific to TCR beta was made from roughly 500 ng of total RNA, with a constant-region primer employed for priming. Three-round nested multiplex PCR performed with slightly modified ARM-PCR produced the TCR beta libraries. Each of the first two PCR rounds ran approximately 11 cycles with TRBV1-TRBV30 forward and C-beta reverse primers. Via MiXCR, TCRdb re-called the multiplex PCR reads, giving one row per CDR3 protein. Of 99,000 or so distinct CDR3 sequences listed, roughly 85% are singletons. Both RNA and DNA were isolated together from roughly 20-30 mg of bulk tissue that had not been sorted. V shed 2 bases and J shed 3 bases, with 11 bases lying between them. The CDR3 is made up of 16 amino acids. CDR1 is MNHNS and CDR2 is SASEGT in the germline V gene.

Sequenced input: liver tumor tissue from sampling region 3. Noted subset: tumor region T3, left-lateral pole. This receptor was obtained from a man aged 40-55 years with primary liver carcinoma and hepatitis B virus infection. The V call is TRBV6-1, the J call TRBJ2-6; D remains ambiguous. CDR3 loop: CASSELPKVGANVLTF. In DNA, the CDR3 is TGTGCCAGCAGTGAACTGCCCAAGGTTGGGGCCAACGTCCTGACTTTC.